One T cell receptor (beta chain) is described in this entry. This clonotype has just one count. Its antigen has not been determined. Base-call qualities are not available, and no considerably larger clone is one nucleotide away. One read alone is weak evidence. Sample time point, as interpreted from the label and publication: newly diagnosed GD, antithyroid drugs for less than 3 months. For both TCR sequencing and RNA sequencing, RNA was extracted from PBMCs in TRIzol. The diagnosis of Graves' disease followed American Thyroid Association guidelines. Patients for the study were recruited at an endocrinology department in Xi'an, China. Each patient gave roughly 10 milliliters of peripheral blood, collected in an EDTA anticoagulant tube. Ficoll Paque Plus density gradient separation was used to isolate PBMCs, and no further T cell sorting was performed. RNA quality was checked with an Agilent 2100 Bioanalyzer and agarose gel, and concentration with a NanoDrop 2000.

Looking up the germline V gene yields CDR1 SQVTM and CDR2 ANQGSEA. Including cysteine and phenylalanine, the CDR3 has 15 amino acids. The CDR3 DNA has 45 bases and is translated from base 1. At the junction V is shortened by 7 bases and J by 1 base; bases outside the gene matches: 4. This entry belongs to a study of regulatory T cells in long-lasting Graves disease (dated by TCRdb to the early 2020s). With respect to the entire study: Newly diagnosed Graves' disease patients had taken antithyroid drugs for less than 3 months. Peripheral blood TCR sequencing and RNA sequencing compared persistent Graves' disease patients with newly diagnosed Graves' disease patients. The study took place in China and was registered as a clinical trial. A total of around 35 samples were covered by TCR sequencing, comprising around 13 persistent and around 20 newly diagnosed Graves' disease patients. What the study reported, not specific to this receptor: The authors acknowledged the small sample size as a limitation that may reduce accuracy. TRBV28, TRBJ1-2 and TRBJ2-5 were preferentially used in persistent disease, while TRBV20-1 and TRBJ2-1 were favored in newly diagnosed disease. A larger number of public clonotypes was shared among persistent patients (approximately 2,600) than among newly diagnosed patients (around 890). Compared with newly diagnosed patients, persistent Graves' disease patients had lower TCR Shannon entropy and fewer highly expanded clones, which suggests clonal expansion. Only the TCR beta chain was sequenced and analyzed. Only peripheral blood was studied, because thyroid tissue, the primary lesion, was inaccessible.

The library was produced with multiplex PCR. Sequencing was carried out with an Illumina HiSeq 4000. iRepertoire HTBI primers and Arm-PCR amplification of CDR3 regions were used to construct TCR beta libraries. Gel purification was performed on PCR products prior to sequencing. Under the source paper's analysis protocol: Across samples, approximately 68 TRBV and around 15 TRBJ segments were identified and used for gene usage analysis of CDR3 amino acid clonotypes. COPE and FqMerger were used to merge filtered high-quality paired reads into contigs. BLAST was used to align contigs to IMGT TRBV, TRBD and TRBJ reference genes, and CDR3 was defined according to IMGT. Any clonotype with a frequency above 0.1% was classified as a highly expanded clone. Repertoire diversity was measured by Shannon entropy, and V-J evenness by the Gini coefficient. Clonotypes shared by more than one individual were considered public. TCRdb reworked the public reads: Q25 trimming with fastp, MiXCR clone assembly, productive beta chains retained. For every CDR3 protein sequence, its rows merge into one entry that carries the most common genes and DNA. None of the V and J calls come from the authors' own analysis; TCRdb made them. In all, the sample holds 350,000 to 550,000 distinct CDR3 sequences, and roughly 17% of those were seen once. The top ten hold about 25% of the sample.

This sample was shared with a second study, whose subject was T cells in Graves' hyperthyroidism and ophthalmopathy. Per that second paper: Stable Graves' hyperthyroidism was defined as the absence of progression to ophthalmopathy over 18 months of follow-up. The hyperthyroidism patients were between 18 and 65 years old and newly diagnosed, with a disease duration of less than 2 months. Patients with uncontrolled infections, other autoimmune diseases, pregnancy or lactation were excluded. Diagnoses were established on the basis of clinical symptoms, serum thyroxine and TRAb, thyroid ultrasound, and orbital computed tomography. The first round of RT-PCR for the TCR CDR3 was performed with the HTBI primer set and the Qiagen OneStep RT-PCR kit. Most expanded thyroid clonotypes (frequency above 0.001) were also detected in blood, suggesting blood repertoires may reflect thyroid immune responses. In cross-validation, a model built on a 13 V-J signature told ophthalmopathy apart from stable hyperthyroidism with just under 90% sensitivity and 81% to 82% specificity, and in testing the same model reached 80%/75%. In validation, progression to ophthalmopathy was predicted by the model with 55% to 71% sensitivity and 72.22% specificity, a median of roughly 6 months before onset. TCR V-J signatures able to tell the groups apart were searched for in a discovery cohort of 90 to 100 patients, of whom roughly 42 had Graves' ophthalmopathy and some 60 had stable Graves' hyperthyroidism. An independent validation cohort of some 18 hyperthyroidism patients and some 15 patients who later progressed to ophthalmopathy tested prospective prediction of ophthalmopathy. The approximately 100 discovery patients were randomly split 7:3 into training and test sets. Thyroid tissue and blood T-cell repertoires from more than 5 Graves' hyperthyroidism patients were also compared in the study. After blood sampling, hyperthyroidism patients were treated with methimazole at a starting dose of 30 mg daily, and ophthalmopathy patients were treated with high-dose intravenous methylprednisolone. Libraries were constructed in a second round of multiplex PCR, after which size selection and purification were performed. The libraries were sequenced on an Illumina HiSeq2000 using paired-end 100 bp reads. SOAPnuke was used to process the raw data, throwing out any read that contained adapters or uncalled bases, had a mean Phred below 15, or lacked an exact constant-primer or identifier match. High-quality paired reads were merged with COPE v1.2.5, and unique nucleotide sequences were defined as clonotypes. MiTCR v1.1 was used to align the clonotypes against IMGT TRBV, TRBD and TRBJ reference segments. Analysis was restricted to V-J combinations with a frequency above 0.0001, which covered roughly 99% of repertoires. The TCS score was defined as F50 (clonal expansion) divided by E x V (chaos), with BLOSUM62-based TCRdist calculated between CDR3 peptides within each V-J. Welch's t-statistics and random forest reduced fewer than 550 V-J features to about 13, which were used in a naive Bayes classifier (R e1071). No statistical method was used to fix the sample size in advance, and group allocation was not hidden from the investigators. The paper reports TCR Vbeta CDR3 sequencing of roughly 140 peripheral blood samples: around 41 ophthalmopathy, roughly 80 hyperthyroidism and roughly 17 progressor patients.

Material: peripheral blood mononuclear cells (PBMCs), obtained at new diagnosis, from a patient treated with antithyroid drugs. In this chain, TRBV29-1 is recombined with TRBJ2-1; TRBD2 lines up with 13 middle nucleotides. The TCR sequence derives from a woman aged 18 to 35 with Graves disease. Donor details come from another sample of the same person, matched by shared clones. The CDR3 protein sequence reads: CSGQTSGGSYNEQFF. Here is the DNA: TGCAGCGGGCAGACTAGCGGGGGGTCCTACAATGAGCAGTTCTTC.